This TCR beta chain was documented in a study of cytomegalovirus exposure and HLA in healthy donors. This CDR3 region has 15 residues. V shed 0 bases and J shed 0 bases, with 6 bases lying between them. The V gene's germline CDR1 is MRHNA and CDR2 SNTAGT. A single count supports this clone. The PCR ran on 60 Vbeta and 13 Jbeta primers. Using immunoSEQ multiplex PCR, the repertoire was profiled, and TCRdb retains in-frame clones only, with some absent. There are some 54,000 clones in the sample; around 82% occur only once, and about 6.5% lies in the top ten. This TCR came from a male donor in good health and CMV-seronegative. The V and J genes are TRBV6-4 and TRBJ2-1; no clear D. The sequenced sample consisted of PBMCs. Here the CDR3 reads CASSDSWASYNEQFF. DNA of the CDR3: TGTGCCAGCAGTGACTCCTGGGCCTCCTACAATGAGCAGTTCTTC.